The clone carrying this T cell receptor (beta chain) was seen more than once but under ten times. The source of the sample is a study of T-cell reconstitution after alpha-beta-depleted transplantation in children. Preparing the TCRbeta library involved the use of unique molecular identifiers. TCRdb re-called the PCR reads with MiXCR, one entry per CDR3 protein. The sample has around 530,000 distinct CDR3 sequences, about 31% seen once. Germline-derived CDR1 and CDR2 are GTSNPN and SVGIG (reference sequence). Trimming cost V 0 bases and J 2 bases, with 15 bases left between them. The length of the CDR3 is 16 residues.

The rearrangement joins TRBV30 to TRBJ2-3, with no clear D. The source was PBMCs from the stem cell graft donor, collected from the stem cell graft. The clonotype was recovered from a human donor who donated a stem cell graft to a child with aplastic anemia. CDR3 nucleotide sequence: TGTGCCTGGAGTGTAGAGTGGCGGTCTCACACAGATACGCAGTATTTT. Encoded protein: CAWSVEWRSHTDTQYF. Based on the CDR3 plus reference TRBV30 and TRBJ2-3, the full variable domain is SQTIHQWPATLVQPVGSPLSLECTVEGTSNPNLYWYRQAAGRGLQLLFYSVGIGQISSEVPQNLSASRPQDRQFILSSKKLLLSDSGFYLCAWSVEWRSHTDTQYFGPGTRLTVL.